This TCR beta chain was captured in a study of shared clonotypes between healthy human individuals. Germline assignment: CDR1 LNHDA and CDR2 SQIVND (reference sequence). The CDR3 length is 15 residues. V trimming: 6 bases; J trimming: 6 bases; junction bases outside the gene matches: 12. Sequencing was performed with immunoSEQ multiplex PCR; in TCRdb, only in-frame clones are kept and a portion is missing. The table has about 100,000 clones, 65% to 75% seen once. Concerning this clone itself: Its antigen is currently unknown.

In CD8 memory, CD45RO+ cells were put together with CCR7-negative CD45RA+ TemRA cells. Study-wide findings and caveats: Clonotype sharing among donors was expected to depend on sequencing depth. Clonotypes not shared had lower generation probabilities than those common to all four donors. Blood was the only sampled material, and tissue repertoires likely differ.

This clonotype was obtained from a woman aged 30 to 39 in good health. Sample: memory CD8+ T cells sorted from blood. Subset denoted: CD45RO+ cells pooled with CCR7-negative TemRA cells. The V and J genes are TRBV19 and TRBJ2-7; 9 positions agree with TRBD2. The CDR3 coding sequence is TGTGCCAGTAGAATGCGGCGGGAGGGATCCACCGAGCAGTACTTC. It is translated as CASRMRREGSTEQYF.